This record concerns one TCR beta chain sequence. The source of the sample is a study of blood T cell repertoires in COVID-19. Turning to the study itself: Sites across the United States, Italy and Spain contributed samples from acute and convalescent COVID-19. PBMCs, B-cell-depleted T cells, or T cells provided the cDNA or gDNA that made up the material.

The CDR3 loop spans 16 amino acids. Germline V lookup: CDR1 SGHTA, CDR2 FQGNSA. V lost 1 base, J lost 2 bases, and 12 bases lay in between. In the authors' methods: Reference gene primer amplification yielded estimated nucleated cell counts. Measured with immunoSEQ multiplex PCR; TCRdb has only the in-frame clones, and not every one. The DNA was the basis for D and trimming; V, J and clone size are from that table. The sample has under 110,000 clones; around 92% are singletons. Sequenced material: peripheral blood. This rearrangement joins TRBV7-2 to TRBJ1-3; D is perhaps TRBD1 (6 bases). The receptor was isolated from a man aged 45 to 65 with active COVID-19. The CDR3 region is CASSLGARGTGNTIYF. CDR3 nucleotide sequence: TGTGCCAGCAGCTTAGGTGCCAGGGGCACTGGAAACACCATATATTTT.